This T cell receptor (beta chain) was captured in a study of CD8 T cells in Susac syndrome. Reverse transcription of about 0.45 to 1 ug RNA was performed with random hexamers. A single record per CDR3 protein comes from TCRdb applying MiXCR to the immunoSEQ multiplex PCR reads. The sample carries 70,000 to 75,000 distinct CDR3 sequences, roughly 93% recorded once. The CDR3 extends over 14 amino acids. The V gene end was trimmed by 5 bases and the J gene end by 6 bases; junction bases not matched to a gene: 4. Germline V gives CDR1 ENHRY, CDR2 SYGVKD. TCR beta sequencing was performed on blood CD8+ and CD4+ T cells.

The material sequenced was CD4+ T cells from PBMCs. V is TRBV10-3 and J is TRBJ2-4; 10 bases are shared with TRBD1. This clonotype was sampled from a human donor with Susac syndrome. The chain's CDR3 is CAISPGQGGNIQYF. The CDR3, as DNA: TGTGCCATCAGTCCTGGACAGGGGGGAAACATTCAGTACTTC.